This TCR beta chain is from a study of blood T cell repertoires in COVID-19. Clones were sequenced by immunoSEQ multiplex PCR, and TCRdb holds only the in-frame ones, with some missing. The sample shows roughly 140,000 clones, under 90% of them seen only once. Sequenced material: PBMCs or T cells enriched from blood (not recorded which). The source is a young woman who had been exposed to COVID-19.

The CDR3 DNA reads TGTGCCAGTAGTGGGCGGGACCTCTCCTACGAGCAGTACTTC. Its translation: CASSGRDLSYEQYF. The chain couples TRBV19 to TRBJ2-7; tentative D call: TRBD2 (6 bases). CDR1 is LNHDA, CDR2 SQIVND, per germline (reference sequence). The germline V and J ends were trimmed by 5 bases and 0 bases, with 11 bases remaining between them. The length of the CDR3 is 14 residues.